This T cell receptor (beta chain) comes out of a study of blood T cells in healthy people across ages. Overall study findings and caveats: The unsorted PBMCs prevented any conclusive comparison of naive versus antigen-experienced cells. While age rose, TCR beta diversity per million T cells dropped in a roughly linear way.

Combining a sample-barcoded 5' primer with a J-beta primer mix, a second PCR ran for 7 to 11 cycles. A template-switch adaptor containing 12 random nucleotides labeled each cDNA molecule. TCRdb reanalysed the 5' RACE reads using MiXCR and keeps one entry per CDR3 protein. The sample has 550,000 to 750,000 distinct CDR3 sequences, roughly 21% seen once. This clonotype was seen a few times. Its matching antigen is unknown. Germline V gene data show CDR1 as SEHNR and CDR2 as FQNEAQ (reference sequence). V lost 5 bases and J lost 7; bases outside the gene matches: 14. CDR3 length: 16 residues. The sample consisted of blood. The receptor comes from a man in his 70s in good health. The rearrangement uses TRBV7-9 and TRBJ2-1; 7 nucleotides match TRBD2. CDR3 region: CASSQRVGGRWNEQFF. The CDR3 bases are TGTGCCAGCAGCCAAAGGGTGGGAGGGAGGTGGAATGAGCAGTTCTTC.